The rows below give T cell receptor beta chains drawn from one sample of a study of blood T cell repertoires in COVID-19. Sequencing used immunoSEQ multiplex PCR; TCRdb keeps in-frame clones, though not all of them. The sample shows around 300,000 clones, roughly 90% of them seen only once. Sequenced input: PBMCs or T cells enriched from blood (not recorded which). The receptor source for this set is a woman younger than 45 who had recovered from COVID-19. The CDR3 runs from the conserved cysteine through the conserved F or W. D genes are given only for firm matches. Rows may omit the clone size; those that give it use once, few, many or a size class.

D	V	J	size	DNA	CDR3
NA	TRBV7-2	TRBJ1-1	NA	TGTGCCAGCAGCTTAAGACTACAGGGTACCACTGAAGCTTTCTTT	CASSLRLQGTTEAFF
NA	TRBV4-2	TRBJ1-2	NA	TGTGCCAGCAGCCAAGGTAGCGAGGCTAACTATGGCTACACCTTC	CASSQGSEANYGYTF
NA	TRBV7-3	TRBJ2-1	NA	TGTGCCAGCAGCTTAATATTCGTCGCTAGCTCCTACAATGAGCAGTTCTTC	CASSLIFVASSYNEQFF
NA	TRBV19	TRBJ2-7	NA	TGTGCCAGTAGTATCCCGGGTTCAGGGGCCGAGCAGTACTTC	CASSIPGSGAEQYF
NA	TRBV4-3	TRBJ2-2	NA	TGCGCCAGCAGCCACGCAGGGTCGGGCGGGGAGCTGTTTTTT	CASSHAGSGGELFF
NA	TRBV7-6	TRBJ2-2	NA	TGTGCCAGCAGCTTATACGATGAGGGAACCGGGGAGCTGTTTTTT	CASSLYDEGTGELFF
NA	TRBV4-2	TRBJ1-6	NA	TGTGCCAGCAGGGAGGGCCAGAGGAGTAATTCACCCCTCCACTTT	CASREGQRSNSPLHF
NA	TRBV28	TRBJ1-1	NA	TGTGCCAGCAGTTTCAGGGGATGGGACACTGAAGCTTTCTTT	CASSFRGWDTEAFF
NA	TRBV6-1	TRBJ1-2	NA	TGTGCCAGCAGTGACGATATAAACTTCTATGGCTACACCTTC	CASSDDINFYGYTF
NA	TRBV28	TRBJ1-2	NA	TGTGCCAGCAGCCCCTATGACTATGGCTACACCTTC	CASSPYDYGYTF
NA	TRBV4-1	TRBJ1-2	NA	TGCGCCAGCAGCCAGGCCTTGGGCAGTTTCTATGGCTACACCTTC	CASSQALGSFYGYTF
NA	TRBV20-1	TRBJ1-1	NA	TGCAGTGCTAGTAGGGGCGTCACTGAAGCTTTCTTT	CSASRGVTEAFF
NA	TRBV4-1	TRBJ1-2	NA	TGCGCCAGCAGCCAAGGAACATGGGGCGGGACTAACTATGGCTACACCTTC	CASSQGTWGGTNYGYTF
NA	TRBV27	TRBJ1-1	NA	TGTGCCAGCATACAGGGAATCGTAGCTTTCTTT	CASIQGIVAFF
NA	TRBV9	TRBJ1-6	few	TGTGCCAGCAGCGTAGACAGGGACTCACCCCTCCACTTT	CASSVDRDSPLHF
NA	TRBV21-1	TRBJ2-3	once	TGTGCCAGCAGCAAATGCGGGGATTGGCCAGATACGCAGTATTTT	CASSKCGDWPDTQYF
NA	TRBV7-9	TRBJ1-1	NA	TGTGCCAGCAGCTCGGAGGACAGTGAAGCTTTCTTT	CASSSEDSEAFF
TRBD1	TRBV3-1/TRBV3-2	TRBJ1-2	few	TGTGCCAGCAGCCGGGGACAGCAGGCTAACTATGGCTACACCTTC	CASSRGQQANYGYTF
NA	TRBV28	TRBJ1-1	NA	TGTGCCAGTCCGGGCGGGCCACTGAACACTGAAGCTTTCTTT	CASPGGPLNTEAFF
TRBD1	TRBV5-8	TRBJ1-1	NA	TGTGCCAGCAGCCCTAATACAGGGGCGATCACTGAAGCTTTCTTT	CASSPNTGAITEAFF
TRBD1	TRBV18	TRBJ2-5	NA	TGTGCCAGCTCACCGACAGGGGGGGAAGAGACCCAGTACTTC	CASSPTGGEETQYF
TRBD2	TRBV7-9	TRBJ2-7	NA	TGTGCCAGCAGCTTGGGGCGGGAGAGCTCCTACGAGCAGTACTTC	CASSLGRESSYEQYF
NA	TRBV19	TRBJ1-5	NA	TGTGCCAGTAGTATATTCGGGACTGCAGATCAGCCCCAGCATTTT	CASSIFGTADQPQHF
NA	TRBV5-1	TRBJ1-3	NA	TGCGCCAGCAGCGTTGACATGTCTGGAAACACCATATATTTT	CASSVDMSGNTIYF